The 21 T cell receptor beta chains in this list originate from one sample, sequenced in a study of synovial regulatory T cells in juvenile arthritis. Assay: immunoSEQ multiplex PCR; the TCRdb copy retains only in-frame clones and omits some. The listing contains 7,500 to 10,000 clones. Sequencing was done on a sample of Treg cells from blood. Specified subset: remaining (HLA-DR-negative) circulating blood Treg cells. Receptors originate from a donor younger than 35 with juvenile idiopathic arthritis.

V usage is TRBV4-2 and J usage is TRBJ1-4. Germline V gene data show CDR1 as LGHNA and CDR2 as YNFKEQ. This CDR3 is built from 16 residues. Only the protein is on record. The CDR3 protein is CASSQEGGTSNEKLFF.

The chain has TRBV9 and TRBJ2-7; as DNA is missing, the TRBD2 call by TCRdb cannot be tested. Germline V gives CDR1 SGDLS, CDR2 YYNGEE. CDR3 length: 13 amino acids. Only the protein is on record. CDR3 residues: CASSFPGEREQYF.

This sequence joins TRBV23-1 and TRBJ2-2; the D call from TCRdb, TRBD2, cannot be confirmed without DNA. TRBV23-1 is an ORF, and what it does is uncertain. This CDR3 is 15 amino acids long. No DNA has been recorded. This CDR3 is CASSRGTPNTGELFF.

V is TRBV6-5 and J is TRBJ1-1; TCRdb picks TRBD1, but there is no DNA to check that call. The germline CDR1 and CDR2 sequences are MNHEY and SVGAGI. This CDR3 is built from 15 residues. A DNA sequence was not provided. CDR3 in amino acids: CASSSMDRGNTEAFF.

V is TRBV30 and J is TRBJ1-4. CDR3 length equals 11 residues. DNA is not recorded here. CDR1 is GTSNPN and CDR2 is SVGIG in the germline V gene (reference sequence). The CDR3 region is CAWSVRGRLFF.

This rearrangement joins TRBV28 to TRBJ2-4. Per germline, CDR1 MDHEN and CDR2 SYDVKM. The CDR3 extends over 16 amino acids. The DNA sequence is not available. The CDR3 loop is CASTATSWDSKNIQYF.

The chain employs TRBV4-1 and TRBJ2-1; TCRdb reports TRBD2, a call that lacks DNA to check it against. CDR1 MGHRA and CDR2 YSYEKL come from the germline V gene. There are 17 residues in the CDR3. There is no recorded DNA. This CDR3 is CASSSPGLAGGWSEQFF.

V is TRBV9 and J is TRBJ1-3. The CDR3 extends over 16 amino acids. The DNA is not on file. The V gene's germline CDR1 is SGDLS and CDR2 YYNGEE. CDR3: CASSVEPAVVGNTIYF.

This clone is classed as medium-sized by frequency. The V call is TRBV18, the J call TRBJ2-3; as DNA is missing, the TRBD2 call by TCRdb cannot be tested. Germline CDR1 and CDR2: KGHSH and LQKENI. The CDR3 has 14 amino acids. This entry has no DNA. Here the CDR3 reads CASSTSGGPLGQYF.

The CDR3 is CASSQDQFTGAPNEKLFF. V usage is TRBV4-1 and J usage is TRBJ1-4. The germline CDR1 and CDR2 sequences are MGHRA and YSYEKL. CDR3 length: 18 residues. The DNA is not on file.

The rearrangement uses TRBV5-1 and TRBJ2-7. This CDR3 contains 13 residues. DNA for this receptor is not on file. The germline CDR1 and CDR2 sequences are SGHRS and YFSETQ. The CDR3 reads CATRSASSYEQYF.

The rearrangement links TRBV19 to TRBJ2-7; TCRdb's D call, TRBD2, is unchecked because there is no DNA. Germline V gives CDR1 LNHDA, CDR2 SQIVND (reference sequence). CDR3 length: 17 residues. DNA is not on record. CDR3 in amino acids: CASSERSGLAGSYEQYF. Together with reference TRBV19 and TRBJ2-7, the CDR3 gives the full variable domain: DGGITQSPKYLFRKEGQNVTLSCEQNLNHDAMYWYRQDPGQGLRLIYYSQIVNDFQKGDIAEGYSVSREKKESFPLTVTSAQKNPTAFYLCASSERSGLAGSYEQYFGPGTRLTVT.

CDR3 loop: CASSSETGELFF. V gene TRBV18 combines with J gene TRBJ2-2; TCRdb gives TRBD2 as the D gene, but with no DNA this cannot be confirmed. This CDR3 comprises 12 residues. No DNA was logged. From germline, CDR1 is KGHSH and CDR2 LQKENI.

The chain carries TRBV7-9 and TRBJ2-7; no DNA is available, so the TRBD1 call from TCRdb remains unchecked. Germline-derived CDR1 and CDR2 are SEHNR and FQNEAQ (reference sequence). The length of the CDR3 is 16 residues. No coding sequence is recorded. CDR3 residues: CASSLSGTGVKYEQYF.

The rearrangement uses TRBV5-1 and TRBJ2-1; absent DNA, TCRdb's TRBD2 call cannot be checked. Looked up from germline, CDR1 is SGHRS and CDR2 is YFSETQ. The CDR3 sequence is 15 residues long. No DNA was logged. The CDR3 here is CASSLGGSFYNEQFF.

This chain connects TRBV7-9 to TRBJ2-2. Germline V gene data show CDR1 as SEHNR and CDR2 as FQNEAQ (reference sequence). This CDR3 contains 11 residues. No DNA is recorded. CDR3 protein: CASSLPGELFF.

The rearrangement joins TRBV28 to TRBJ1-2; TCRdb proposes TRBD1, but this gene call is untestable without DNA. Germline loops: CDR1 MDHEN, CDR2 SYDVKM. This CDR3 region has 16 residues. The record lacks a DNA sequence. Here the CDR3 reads CASSWPEGQGFRGYTF.

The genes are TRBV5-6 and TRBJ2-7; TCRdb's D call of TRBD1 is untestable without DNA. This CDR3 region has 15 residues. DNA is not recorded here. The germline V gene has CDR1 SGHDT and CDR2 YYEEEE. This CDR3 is CASSRDRGRSYEQYF.

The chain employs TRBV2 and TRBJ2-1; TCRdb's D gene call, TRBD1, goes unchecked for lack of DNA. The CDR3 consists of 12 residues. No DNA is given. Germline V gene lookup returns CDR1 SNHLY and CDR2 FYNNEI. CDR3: CASTGEADEQFF.

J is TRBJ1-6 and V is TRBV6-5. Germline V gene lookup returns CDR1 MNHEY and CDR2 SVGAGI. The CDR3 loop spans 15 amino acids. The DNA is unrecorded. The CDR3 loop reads CASSYSNRYNSPLHF.

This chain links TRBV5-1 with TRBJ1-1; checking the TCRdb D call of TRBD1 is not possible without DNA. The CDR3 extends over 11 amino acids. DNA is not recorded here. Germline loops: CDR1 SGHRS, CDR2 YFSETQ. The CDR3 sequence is CASSSQGVTFF. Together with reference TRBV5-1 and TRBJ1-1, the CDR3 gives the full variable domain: KAGVTQTPRYLIKTRGQQVTLSCSPISGHRSVSWYQQTPGQGLQFLFEYFSETQRNKGNFPGRFSGRQFSNSRSEMNVSTLELGDSALYLCASSSQGVTFFGQGTRLTVV.